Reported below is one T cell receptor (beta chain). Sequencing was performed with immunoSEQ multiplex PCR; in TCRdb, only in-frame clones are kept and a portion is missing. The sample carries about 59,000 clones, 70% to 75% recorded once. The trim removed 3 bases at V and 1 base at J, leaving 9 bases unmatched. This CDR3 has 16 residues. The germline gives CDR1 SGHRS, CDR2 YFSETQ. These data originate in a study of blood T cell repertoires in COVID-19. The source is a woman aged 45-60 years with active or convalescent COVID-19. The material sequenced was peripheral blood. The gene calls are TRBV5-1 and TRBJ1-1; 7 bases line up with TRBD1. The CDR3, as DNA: TGCGCCAGCAGCTACGGGGACAGCCTCAGGAACACTGAAGCTTTCTTT. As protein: CASSYGDSLRNTEAFF.